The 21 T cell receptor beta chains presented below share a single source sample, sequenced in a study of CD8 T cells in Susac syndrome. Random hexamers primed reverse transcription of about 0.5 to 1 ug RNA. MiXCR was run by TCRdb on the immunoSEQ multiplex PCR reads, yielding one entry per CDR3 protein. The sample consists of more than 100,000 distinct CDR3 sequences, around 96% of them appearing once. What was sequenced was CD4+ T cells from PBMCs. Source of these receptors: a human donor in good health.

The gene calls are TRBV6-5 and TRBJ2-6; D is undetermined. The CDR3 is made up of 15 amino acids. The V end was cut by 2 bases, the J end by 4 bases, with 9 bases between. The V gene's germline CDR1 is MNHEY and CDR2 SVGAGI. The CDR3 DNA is TGTGCCAGCAGTTACGGCTTCGGGGGGGCCAACGTCCTGACTTTC. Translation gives CASSYGFGGANVLTF.

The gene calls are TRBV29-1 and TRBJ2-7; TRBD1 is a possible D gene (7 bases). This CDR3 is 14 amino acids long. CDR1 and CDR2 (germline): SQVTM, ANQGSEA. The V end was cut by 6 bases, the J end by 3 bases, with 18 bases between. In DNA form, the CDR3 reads TGCAGCGTGAGCACGGGCAGGGGGGTCTACGAGCAGTACTTC. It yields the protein CSVSTGRGVYEQYF.

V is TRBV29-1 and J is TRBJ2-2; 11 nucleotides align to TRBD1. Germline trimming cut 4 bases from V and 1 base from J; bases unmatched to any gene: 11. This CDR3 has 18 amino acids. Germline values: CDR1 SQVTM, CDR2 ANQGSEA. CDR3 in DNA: TGCAGCGTTGCCAAAACCGGGACAGGGGGATTGAACACCGGGGAGCTGTTTTTT. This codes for CSVAKTGTGGLNTGELFF.

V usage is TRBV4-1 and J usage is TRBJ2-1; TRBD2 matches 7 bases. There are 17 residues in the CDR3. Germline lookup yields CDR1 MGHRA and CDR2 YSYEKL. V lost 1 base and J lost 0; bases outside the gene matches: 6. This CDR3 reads CASSQAMRESSYNEQFF. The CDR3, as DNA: TGCGCCAGCAGCCAAGCTATGCGGGAGAGCTCCTACAATGAGCAGTTCTTC.

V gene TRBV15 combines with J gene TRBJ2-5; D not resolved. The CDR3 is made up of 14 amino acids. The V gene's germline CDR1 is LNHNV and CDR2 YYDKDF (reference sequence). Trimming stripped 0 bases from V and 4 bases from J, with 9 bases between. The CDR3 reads CATSRDVGGETQYF. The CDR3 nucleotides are TGTGCCACCAGCAGAGATGTCGGCGGAGAGACCCAGTACTTC.

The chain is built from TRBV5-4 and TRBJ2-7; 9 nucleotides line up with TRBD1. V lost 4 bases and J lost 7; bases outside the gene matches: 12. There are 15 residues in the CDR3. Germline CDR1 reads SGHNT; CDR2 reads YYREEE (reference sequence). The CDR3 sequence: CASSLRDRVTGEQYF. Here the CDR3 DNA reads TGTGCCAGCAGCCTCCGGGACAGGGTTACGGGAGAGCAGTACTTC.

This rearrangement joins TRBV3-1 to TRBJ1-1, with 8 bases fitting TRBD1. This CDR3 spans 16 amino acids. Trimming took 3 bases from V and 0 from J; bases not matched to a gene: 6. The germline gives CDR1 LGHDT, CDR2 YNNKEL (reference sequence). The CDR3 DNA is TGTGCCAGCAGCCAGACAGGGGTGATATTGAACACTGAAGCTTTCTTT. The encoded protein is CASSQTGVILNTEAFF. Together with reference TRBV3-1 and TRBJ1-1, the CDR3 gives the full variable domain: DTAVSQTPKYLVTQMGNDKSIKCEQNLGHDTMYWYKQDSKKFLKIMFSYNNKELIINETVPNRFSPKSPDKAHLNLHINSLELGDSAVYFCASSQTGVILNTEAFFGQGTRLTVV.

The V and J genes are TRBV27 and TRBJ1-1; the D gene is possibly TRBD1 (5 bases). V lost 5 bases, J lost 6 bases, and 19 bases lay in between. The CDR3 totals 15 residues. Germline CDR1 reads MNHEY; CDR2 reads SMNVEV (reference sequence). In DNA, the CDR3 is TGTGCCAGCAGTGCGGTCCCGGGGGGGATGGCTGAAGCTTTCTTT. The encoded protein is CASSAVPGGMAEAFF.

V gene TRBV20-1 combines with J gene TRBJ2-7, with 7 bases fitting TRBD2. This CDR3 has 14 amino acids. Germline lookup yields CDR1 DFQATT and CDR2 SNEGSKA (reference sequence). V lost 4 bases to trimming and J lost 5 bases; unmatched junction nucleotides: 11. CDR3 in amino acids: CSATLMGGKHEQYF. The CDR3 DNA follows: TGCAGTGCTACCCTAATGGGGGGGAAGCACGAGCAGTACTTC.

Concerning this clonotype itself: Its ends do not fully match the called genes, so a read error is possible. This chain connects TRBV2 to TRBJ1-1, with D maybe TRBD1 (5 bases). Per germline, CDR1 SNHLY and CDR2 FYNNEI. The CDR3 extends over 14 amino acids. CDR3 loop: CASSVWQGPTEAFF. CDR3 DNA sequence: TGTGCCAGCAGTGTCTGGCAGGGACCAACTGAAGCTTTTTTT.

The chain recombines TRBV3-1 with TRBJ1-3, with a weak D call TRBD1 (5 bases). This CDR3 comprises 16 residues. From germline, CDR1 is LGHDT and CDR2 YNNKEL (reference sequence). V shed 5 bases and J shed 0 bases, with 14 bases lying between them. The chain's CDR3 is CASSDSAVISGNTIYF. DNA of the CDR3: TGTGCCAGCAGCGACAGCGCGGTAATCTCTGGAAACACCATATATTTT. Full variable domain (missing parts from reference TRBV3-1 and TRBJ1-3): DTAVSQTPKYLVTQMGNDKSIKCEQNLGHDTMYWYKQDSKKFLKIMFSYNNKELIINETVPNRFSPKSPDKAHLNLHINSLELGDSAVYFCASSDSAVISGNTIYFGEGSWLTVV.

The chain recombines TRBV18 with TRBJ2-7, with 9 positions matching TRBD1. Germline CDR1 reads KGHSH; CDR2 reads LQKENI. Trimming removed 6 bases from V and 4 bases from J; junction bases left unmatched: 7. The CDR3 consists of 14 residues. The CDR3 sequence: CASSGGQGEYEQYF. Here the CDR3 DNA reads TGTGCCAGCTCGGGGGGACAGGGAGAATACGAGCAGTACTTC. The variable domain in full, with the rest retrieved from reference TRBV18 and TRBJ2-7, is NAGVMQNPRHLVRRRGQEARLRCSPMKGHSHVYWYRQLPEEGLKFMVYLQKENIIDESGMPKERFSAEFPKEGPSILRIQQVVRGDSAAYFCASSGGQGEYEQYFGPGTRLTVT.

The CDR3 coding sequence is TGCGCCAGCAGCTTGGGTGACGGGGGGATCCACGAGCAGTACTTC. It encodes CASSLGDGGIHEQYF. The V and J genes are TRBV5-1 and TRBJ2-7; TRBD2 matches 7 bases. With 0 bases clipped from V and 5 bases from J, the junction kept 8 bases outside the gene matches. Germline assignment: CDR1 SGHRS and CDR2 YFSETQ. This CDR3 is 15 amino acids long.

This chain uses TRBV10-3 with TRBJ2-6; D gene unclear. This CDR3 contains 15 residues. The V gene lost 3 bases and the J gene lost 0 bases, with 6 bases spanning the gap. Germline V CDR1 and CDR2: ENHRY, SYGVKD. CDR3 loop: CAISEYVSGANVLTF. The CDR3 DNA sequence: TGTGCCATCAGTGAATACGTCTCTGGGGCCAACGTCCTGACTTTC.

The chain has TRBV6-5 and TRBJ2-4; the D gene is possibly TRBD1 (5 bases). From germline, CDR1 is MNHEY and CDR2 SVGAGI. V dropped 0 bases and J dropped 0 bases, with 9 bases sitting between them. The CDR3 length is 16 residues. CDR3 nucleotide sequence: TGTGCCAGCAGTTACTCCCAGGGTCTAGCCAAAAACATTCAGTACTTC. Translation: CASSYSQGLAKNIQYF.

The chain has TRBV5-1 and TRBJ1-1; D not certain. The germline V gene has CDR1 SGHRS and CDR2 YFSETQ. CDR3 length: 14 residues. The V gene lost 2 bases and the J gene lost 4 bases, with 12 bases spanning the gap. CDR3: CASSLATPGTEAFF. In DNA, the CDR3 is TGCGCCAGCAGCTTAGCTACCCCGGGCACTGAAGCTTTCTTT.

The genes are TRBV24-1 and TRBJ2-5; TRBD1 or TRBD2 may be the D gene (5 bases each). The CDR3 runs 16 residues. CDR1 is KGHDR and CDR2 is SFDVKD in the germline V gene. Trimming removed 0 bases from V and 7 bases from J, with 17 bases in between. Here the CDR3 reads CATSDLDARGVRTQYF. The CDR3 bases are TGTGCCACCAGTGATTTGGACGCCCGAGGGGTTAGGACCCAGTACTTC.

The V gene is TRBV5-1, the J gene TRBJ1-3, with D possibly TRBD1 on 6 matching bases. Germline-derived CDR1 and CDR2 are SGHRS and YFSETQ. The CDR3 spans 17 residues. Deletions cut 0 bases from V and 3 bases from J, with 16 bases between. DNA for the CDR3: TGCGCCAGCAGCTTGGATAGTGGACCGGACAGTGGAAACACCATATATTTT. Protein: CASSLDSGPDSGNTIYF.

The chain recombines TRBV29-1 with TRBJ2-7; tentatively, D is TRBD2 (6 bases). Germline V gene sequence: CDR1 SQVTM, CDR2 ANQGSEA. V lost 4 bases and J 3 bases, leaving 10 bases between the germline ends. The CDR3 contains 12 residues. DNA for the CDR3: TGCAGCGTTGCTATCGGGGGCTACGAGCAGTACTTC. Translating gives CSVAIGGYEQYF.

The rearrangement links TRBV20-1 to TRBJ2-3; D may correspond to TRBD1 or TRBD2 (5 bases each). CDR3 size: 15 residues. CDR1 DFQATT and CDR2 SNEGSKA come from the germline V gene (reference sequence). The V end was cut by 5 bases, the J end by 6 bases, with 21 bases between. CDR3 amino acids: CSARTYGGAHDTQYF. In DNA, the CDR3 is TGCAGTGCTCGGACTTATGGGGGTGCACATGATACGCAGTATTTT.

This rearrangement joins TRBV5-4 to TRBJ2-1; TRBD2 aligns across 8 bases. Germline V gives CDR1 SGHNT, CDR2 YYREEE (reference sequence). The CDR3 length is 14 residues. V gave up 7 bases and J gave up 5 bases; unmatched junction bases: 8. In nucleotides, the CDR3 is TGTGCCAGCCTGGAGAGAGCGGGGGACAATGAGCAGTTCTTC. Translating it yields CASLERAGDNEQFF. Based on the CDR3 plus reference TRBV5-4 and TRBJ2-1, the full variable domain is ETGVTQSPTHLIKTRGQQVTLRCSSQSGHNTVSWYQQALGQGPQFIFQYYREEENGRGNFPPRFSGLQFPNYSSELNVNALELDDSALYLCASLERAGDNEQFFGPGTRLTVL.